A single sample gave rise to the 24 T cell receptor beta chains below, sequenced in a study of T cells in Graves' hyperthyroidism and ophthalmopathy. Template material for amplifying TCR beta CDR3 regions consisted of RNA transcripts. The HTBI set primed first-round TCR CDR3 RT-PCR. TCRdb fed the multiplex PCR reads into MiXCR, producing one record per CDR3 protein. Among some 270,000 distinct CDR3 sequences listed, roughly an eighth were seen once. Sequences were obtained from blood. Receptors were obtained from a woman aged 40-49 years with Graves' hyperthyroidism.

This clonotype has only a few counts. V usage is TRBV27 and J usage is TRBJ2-3; TRBD2 aligns across 11 bases. J gave up 1 base and V 7 bases, and 16 bases lay outside the gene matches. Germline V gives CDR1 MNHEY, CDR2 SMNVEV (reference sequence). CDR3 length equals 19 residues. The CDR3 sequence is CASTPSGLAGGPGTDTQYF. The CDR3 bases are TGTGCCAGCACCCCTTCCGGATTAGCGGGAGGGCCGGGCACAGATACGCAGTATTTT.

In this sample, this clonotype turned up a few times. This rearrangement joins TRBV27 to TRBJ1-6, with D unclear. V lost 3 bases, J lost 8 bases, and 8 bases lay in between. Germline CDR1 MNHEY, CDR2 SMNVEV (reference sequence). There are 13 residues in the CDR3. This CDR3 is CASSLIGHSPLHF. The DNA of the CDR3 is TGTGCCAGCAGTTTGATCGGGCATTCACCCCTCCACTTT.

This clonotype was counted at least ten times. The rearrangement uses TRBV20-1 and TRBJ2-7; no reliable D call. V shed 3 bases and J shed 6 bases, with 12 bases lying between them. The CDR3 contains 12 residues. Germline V lookup: CDR1 DFQATT, CDR2 SNEGSKA (reference sequence). The CDR3: CSASPSNSEQYF. In DNA form, the CDR3 reads TGCAGTGCTAGTCCCTCAAACTCCGAGCAGTACTTC.

This clonotype was found many times. This chain links TRBV7-8 with TRBJ2-3, with 8 bases lining up with TRBD1. V dropped 9 bases and J dropped 2; count of bases not matched to a gene: 13. CDR3 size: 16 residues. Germline assignment: CDR1 SGHVS and CDR2 FQNEAQ. The CDR3 coding sequence is TGTGCCAGTATGACCGGACAGGGAAAAATCACAGATACGCAGTATTTT. It codes for CASMTGQGKITDTQYF.

This clonotype was counted at least ten times. The V and J genes are TRBV12-3 or TRBV12-4 and TRBJ2-1; maybe TRBD1 (6 bases). The CDR3 covers 13 residues. V was cut by 6 bases and J by 7 bases, with 13 bases left in between. CDR3 DNA: TGTGCCAGCAGGGGGGCTAGCTGGAATGAGCAGTTCTTC. Its translation: CASRGASWNEQFF.

This clonotype showed up many times. The genes are TRBV12-3 or TRBV12-4 and TRBJ2-2; the D gene is possibly TRBD2 (6 bases). The CDR3 runs 15 residues. V was trimmed by 6 bases and J by 4 bases, leaving 15 bases between them. CDR3 DNA sequence: TGTGCCAGCAGACCCTCACTAGCTGGCACCGGGGAGCTGTTTTTT. This codes for CASRPSLAGTGELFF.

This clonotype came up once. V usage is TRBV27 and J usage is TRBJ2-7; 7 bases line up with TRBD1. The junction had 11 bases not matched to a gene; V was cut back by 5 bases and J by 7 bases. CDR1 is MNHEY, CDR2 SMNVEV, per germline (reference sequence). The CDR3 sequence is 14 residues long. This CDR3 reads CASSPLGGVWEQYF. CDR3 coding DNA: TGTGCCAGCAGTCCCCTAGGGGGCGTTTGGGAGCAGTACTTC.

This clonotype appeared many times. The J gene is TRBJ2-3, the V gene TRBV10-3; a possible D gene is TRBD1 (5 bases). Germline lookup yields CDR1 ENHRY and CDR2 SYGVKD. CDR3 length: 15 residues. With 0 bases removed from V and 3 bases from J, the gap between germline ends came to 10 bases. The CDR3 DNA is TGTGCCATCAGTGAGTCATTCCAGGGTACAGATACGCAGTATTTT. It translates to CAISESFQGTDTQYF.

This clonotype was observed many times. The V and J genes are TRBV28 and TRBJ2-1; D call uncertain. Germline V gene data show CDR1 as MDHEN and CDR2 as SYDVKM. Trimming left V 4 bases short and J 12 bases short, with 10 bases between. The CDR3 sequence is 11 residues long. The CDR3 bases are TGTGCCAGCAGTTCGGTCTCGGGGCAGTTCTTC. Translated, it gives CASSSVSGQFF.

This clonotype was observed many times. This chain joins TRBV6-2 or TRBV6-3 and TRBJ2-7; D is unresolved. CDR3 size: 12 residues. CDR1 is MNHEY and CDR2 is SVGEGT in the germline V gene. Trimming stripped 2 bases from V and 3 bases from J, with 5 bases between. CDR3 DNA: TGTGCCAGCAGTTACCCGTACTACGAGCAGTACTTC. Protein sequence: CASSYPYYEQYF.

This clonotype was observed a handful of times. The chain combines TRBV7-2 with TRBJ2-7; 9 bases are a match to TRBD2. The CDR3 runs 15 residues. With 6 bases clipped from V and 2 bases from J, the junction kept 8 bases outside the gene matches. Germline lookup yields CDR1 SGHTA and CDR2 FQGNSA. CDR3 coding DNA: TGTGCCAGCAGTCGTAGCGGGGGAACCCCCTACGAGCAGTACTTC. Its protein is CASSRSGGTPYEQYF.

The sample holds many counts of this clonotype. The V and J genes are TRBV10-3 and TRBJ2-1, with a tentative D call TRBD1 (5 bases). Trimming removed 5 bases from V and 7 bases from J, with 15 bases in between. This CDR3 comprises 14 residues. Germline CDR1 reads ENHRY; CDR2 reads SYGVKD. The CDR3 DNA reads TGTGCCATCAGTATCCAGGGCCACGGAAATGAGCAGTTCTTC. This gives the protein CAISIQGHGNEQFF.

This clonotype was counted at least ten times. The gene calls are TRBV19 and TRBJ1-5; D may be TRBD1 (5 bases). Trimming removed 7 bases from V and 3 bases from J, with 13 bases in between. This CDR3 contains 14 residues. CDR1 is LNHDA, CDR2 SQIVND, per germline (reference sequence). The CDR3, as DNA: TGTGCCAGTACCCTTGGGGGGAACAATCAGCCCCAGCATTTT. The encoded protein is CASTLGGNNQPQHF.

A note on this clonotype: A much larger clone lies a single base off, so this may be a read error. The chain recombines TRBV28 with TRBJ1-2; D not resolved. The CDR3 spans 12 residues. The germline V gene has CDR1 MDHEN and CDR2 SYDVKM. Trimming pared 8 bases from V and 8 bases from J, leaving 15 bases between. As DNA, the CDR3 is TGTGCCAGCGGTTCACTGGTTGGCGGCTACACCTTC. It codes for CASGSLVGGYTF.

The V gene is TRBV10-2, the J gene TRBJ2-1; D gene uncertain. CDR1 is WSHSY, CDR2 SAAADI, per germline. The ends were cut back, 4 bases at V and 6 bases at J, with 16 bases in the middle. The CDR3 loop spans 15 amino acids. CDR3 coding DNA: TGCGCCAGCAGTGTCTACCACGCAGAACGCAATGAGCAGTTCTTC. Amino acid sequence: CASSVYHAERNEQFF.

Concerning this clonotype itself: A single base separates this from a much larger clone, so it may be a read error. J is TRBJ2-5 and V is TRBV12-3 or TRBV12-4, with 9 bases lining up with TRBD1. V was pared by 5 bases and J by 4 bases, with 14 bases of the junction left unmatched. The CDR3 is 17 amino acids. CDR3 protein: CASSPGQGSISRETQYF. The CDR3 DNA follows: TGTGCCAGCAGTCCGGGACAGGGTTCGATTTCCCGAGAGACCCAGTACTTC.

This clonotype was counted only a few times. The gene calls are TRBV6-1 and TRBJ2-3, with TRBD1 matching over 7 bases. With 6 bases clipped from V and 9 bases from J, the junction kept 9 bases outside the gene matches. The CDR3 totals 13 residues. The germline V gene has CDR1 MNHNS and CDR2 SASEGT. The CDR3 sequence is CASSRRQGGTQYF. For the CDR3, the DNA is TGTGCCAGCAGCCGCAGACAGGGCGGGACGCAGTATTTT.

This clonotype was recorded at least ten times. The chain carries TRBV5-1 and TRBJ1-1, with D unclear. The CDR3 loop spans 14 amino acids. Trimming took 2 bases from V and 5 from J, leaving 13 bases between them. Germline assignment: CDR1 SGHRS and CDR2 YFSETQ. For the CDR3, the DNA is TGCGCCAGCAGCTTAACTCCCGGTGAGACTGAAGCTTTCTTT. Amino acids: CASSLTPGETEAFF.

This clonotype has a count of ten or more. This chain links TRBV12-3 or TRBV12-4 with TRBJ2-7; 8 nucleotides line up with TRBD2. V was pared by 3 bases and J by 2 bases, with 6 bases of the junction left unmatched. This CDR3 comprises 15 residues. CDR3 sequence: CASSLYLAGPYEQYF. CDR3 coding DNA: TGTGCCAGCAGTTTGTACCTAGCGGGTCCCTACGAGCAGTACTTC.

There are many counts of this clonotype. The chain joins TRBV5-1 to TRBJ2-4; TRBD1 aligns across 8 bases. This CDR3 is built from 15 residues. Germline lookup yields CDR1 SGHRS and CDR2 YFSETQ. Trimming cost V 0 bases and J 7 bases; bases outside gene matches: 6. CDR3: CASSLADRAGNIQYF. In DNA form, the CDR3 reads TGCGCCAGCAGCTTGGCGGACAGGGCAGGGAACATTCAGTACTTC.

This chain connects TRBV7-2 to TRBJ2-3; D might be TRBD2 (7 bases). This CDR3 has 15 amino acids. Germline V CDR1 and CDR2: SGHTA, FQGNSA. V was clipped by 5 bases and J by 6 bases, with 18 bases between them. The CDR3 is CASSKSRGGSDTQYF. In DNA form, the CDR3 reads TGTGCCAGCAGCAAATCTAGGGGGGGCAGCGATACGCAGTATTTT.

This clonotype was recorded at least ten times. The rearrangement links TRBV6-4 to TRBJ2-2; possibly TRBD1 for D (6 bases). The CDR3 runs to 15 residues. Germline values: CDR1 MRHNA, CDR2 SNTAGT. V was shortened by 3 bases and J by 4 bases, with 12 bases between the two germline ends. This CDR3 is CASSESGESTGELFF. The CDR3, as DNA: TGTGCCAGCAGTGAATCAGGGGAGAGCACCGGGGAGCTGTTTTTT.

This clonotype was picked up many times. The chain combines TRBV7-6 with TRBJ2-5, with D possibly TRBD1 on 5 matching bases. The germline CDR1 and CDR2 sequences are SGHVS and FNYEAQ. The CDR3 spans 15 residues. V lost 4 bases and J 6 bases, leaving 18 bases between the germline ends. The CDR3 reads CASSSRVGWIKTQYF. The DNA for the CDR3 is TGTGCCAGCAGCTCCAGGGTTGGATGGATAAAGACCCAGTACTTC.

V is TRBV28 and J is TRBJ1-5; TRBD1 matches at 9 bases. The CDR3 covers 13 residues. V lost 6 bases to trimming and J lost 6 bases; unmatched junction nucleotides: 3. Germline-derived CDR1 and CDR2 are MDHEN and SYDVKM. The CDR3 DNA reads as TGTGCCAGCAGACAGGGGGCAGGTCAGCCCCAGCATTTT. Its protein product is CASRQGAGQPQHF.